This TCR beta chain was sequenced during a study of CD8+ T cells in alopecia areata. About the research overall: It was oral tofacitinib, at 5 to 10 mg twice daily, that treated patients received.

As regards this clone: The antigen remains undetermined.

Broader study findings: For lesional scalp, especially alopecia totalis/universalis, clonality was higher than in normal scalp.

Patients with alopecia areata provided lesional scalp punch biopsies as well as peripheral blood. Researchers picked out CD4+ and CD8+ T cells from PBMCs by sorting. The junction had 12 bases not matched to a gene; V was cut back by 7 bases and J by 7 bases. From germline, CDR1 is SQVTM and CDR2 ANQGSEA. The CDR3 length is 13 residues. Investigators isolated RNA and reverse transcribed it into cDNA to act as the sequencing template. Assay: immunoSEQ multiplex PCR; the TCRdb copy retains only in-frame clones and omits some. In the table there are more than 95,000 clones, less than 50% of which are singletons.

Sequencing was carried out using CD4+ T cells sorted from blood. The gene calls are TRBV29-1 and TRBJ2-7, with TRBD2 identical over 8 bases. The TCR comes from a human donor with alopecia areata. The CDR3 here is CSGATAGGREQYF. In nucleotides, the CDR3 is TGCAGCGGGGCGACGGCGGGAGGTCGAGAGCAGTACTTC.